This TCR beta chain was captured by sequencing in a study of patients and donors after allogeneic stem cell transplantation. V was cut by 2 bases and J by 0 bases, with 11 bases left in between. The CDR3 spans 16 residues. The germline gives CDR1 WNHNN, CDR2 SYGVQD (reference sequence). TCRdb fed the RT-PCR reads into MiXCR, producing one record per CDR3 protein. The sample lists under 200,000 distinct CDR3 sequences, approximately 30% occurring once. The chain employs TRBV10-1 and TRBJ2-1, with D tentatively TRBD1 (5 bases). This TCR was recovered from a human donor who was either an allogeneic HSCT recipient or a stem cell or donor lymphocyte infusion donor (not recorded which). It is not recorded whose cells these are; they may come from a transplant donor. Sequenced material: blood, either unsorted or a sorted T cell fraction (not recorded which). The CDR3 DNA follows: TGCGCCAGCAGTGAGCAGGGCTTCAGCTCCTACAATGAGCAGTTCTTC. It is translated as CASSEQGFSSYNEQFF.